This T cell receptor beta chain was captured by sequencing in a study of beta chain features in type 1 diabetes. Trimming stripped 1 base from V and 1 base from J, with 7 bases between. This CDR3 region has 14 residues. Per the germline V gene, CDR1 is MGHRA and CDR2 is YSYEKL. Reverse transcribing all isolated RNA meant expressed TCRB transcripts were sequenced. Profiling relied on immunoSEQ multiplex PCR, and the TCRdb table lists in-frame clones only, not all of them. The sample has 680,000 or so clones, around a sixth seen once; the top ten hold approximately 0.093%. The sequence came from a man aged 18-30 years in good health. Sequenced: naive CD4+ T cells from blood. The V gene is TRBV4-1, the J gene TRBJ1-2; D is perhaps TRBD1 (5 bases). CDR3 DNA: TGCGCCAGCAGCCAAGGGGGGGTTAACTATGGCTACACCTTC. It is translated as CASSQGGVNYGYTF.